A selection of T cell receptor beta chains follows, all from one sample in a study of blood T cell repertoires in COVID-19. TCRdb keeps only in-frame clones here, not all; method: immunoSEQ multiplex PCR. The data hold some 99,000 clones, with more than 60% observed a single time. Sequenced sample: peripheral blood. These receptors came from a man between 65 and 85 years old with acute or convalescent COVID-19. Both conserved end residues are part of each CDR3. The order of the fields is clone size, D gene, J gene, V gene, CDR3 protein, CDR3 DNA. A D gene is named only where the DNA matches it firmly. Clone size is stated in some rows and not others, as once, few, many or a class when expanded.

>-|TRBD2|TRBJ2-1|TRBV27
CASSPYGTNSYNEQFF
TGTGCCAGCAGTCCCTACGGGACTAACTCCTACAATGAGCAGTTCTTC
>-|-|TRBJ1-2|TRBV5-1
CASSLSPQEGYTF
TGCGCCAGCAGCTTGTCACCACAGGAAGGCTACACCTTC
>few|TRBD2|TRBJ2-1|TRBV3-1/TRBV3-2
CASSRDPWAGDGNEQFF
TGTGCCAGCAGCCGAGACCCCTGGGCGGGAGATGGGAATGAGCAGTTCTTC
>-|TRBD2|TRBJ2-5|TRBV6-5
CASTRAGGGETQYF
TGTGCCAGCACCCGAGCGGGAGGGGGGGAGACCCAGTACTTC
>few|TRBD1|TRBJ1-2|TRBV27
CASSLSRGRMGYTF
TGTGCCAGCAGTTTATCCAGGGGGCGGATGGGCTACACCTTC
>-|TRBD2|TRBJ2-7|TRBV5-5
CASSSTSGPGEQYF
TGTGCCAGCAGCTCGACTAGCGGGCCAGGAGAGCAGTACTTC
>-|-|TRBJ1-2|TRBV7-2
CASSLAGRGYGYTF
TGTGCCAGCAGCTTAGCCGGCAGGGGCTATGGCTACACCTTC
>-|-|TRBJ1-1|TRBV9
CASSVVGGEAFF
TGTGCCAGCAGCGTAGTTGGAGGTGAAGCTTTCTTT
>-|TRBD2|TRBJ2-1|TRBV6-7
CASSPIGGLAGVEQFF
TGTGCCAGCAGTCCTATAGGCGGACTAGCGGGGGTCGAGCAGTTCTTC
>-|TRBD2|TRBJ2-7|TRBV5-6
CASSLSGGRVLWEQYF
TGTGCCAGCAGCTTGAGTGGCGGGAGGGTTCTTTGGGAGCAGTACTTC
>-|TRBD1|TRBJ2-3|TRBV6-6
CASSSRQGIDTQYF
TGTGCCAGCAGCTCAAGACAGGGTATAGATACGCAGTATTTT
>-|-|TRBJ1-5|TRBV20-1
CSASPGPNQPQHF
TGCAGTGCTAGTCCGGGTCCGAATCAGCCCCAGCATTTT
>-|-|TRBJ1-1|TRBV28
CASSLGAGPTEAFF
TGTGCCAGCAGTTTAGGCGCAGGGCCCACTGAAGCTTTCTTT
>few|-|TRBJ2-1|TRBV18
CASSPTGNEQFF
TGTGCCAGCTCACCCACAGGAAATGAGCAGTTCTTC
>-|-|TRBJ2-5|TRBV9
CASSDRLTQETQYF
TGTGCCAGCAGCGACCGACTGACCCAAGAGACCCAGTACTTC
>-|-|TRBJ1-2|TRBV28
CASSFGGDYGYTF
TGTGCCAGCAGTTTCGGCGGAGACTATGGCTACACCTTC
>-|TRBD2|TRBJ2-7|TRBV7-8
CASSLALTGGEQYF
TGTGCCAGCAGCTTAGCGCTTACGGGAGGGGAGCAGTACTTC
>few|-|TRBJ1-2|TRBV7-2
CASSLDGRGYGYTF
TGTGCCAGCAGCTTAGATGGTCGAGGCTATGGCTACACCTTC
>-|TRBD2|TRBJ2-1|TRBV5-1
CASSGGGPYNEQFF
TGCGCCAGCAGCGGCGGGGGGCCCTACAATGAGCAGTTCTTC
>-|-|TRBJ2-1|TRBV9
CASSRSANEQFF
TGTGCCAGCAGTCGTAGCGCGAATGAGCAGTTCTTC
>few|-|TRBJ1-2|TRBV28
CASSSPGGNYGYTF
TGTGCCAGCAGTTCCCCGGGGGGGAACTATGGCTACACCTTC
>-|-|TRBJ2-7|TRBV28
CASSPGWKTYEQYF
TGTGCCAGCAGCCCAGGGTGGAAAACCTACGAGCAGTACTTC
>-|-|TRBJ2-5|TRBV2
CASSEAPPGGQYF
TGTGCCAGCAGTGAAGCCCCCCCTGGCGGCCAGTACTTC
>-|TRBD2|TRBJ2-3|TRBV9
CASSVTSGSETDTQYF
TGTGCCAGCAGCGTAACTAGCGGGAGTGAGACAGATACGCAGTATTTT
>-|-|TRBJ1-6|TRBV7-7
CASSFSPQTPLHF
TGTGCTAGCAGCTTCAGTCCCCAAACACCCCTCCACTTT
>-|TRBD1|TRBJ1-4|TRBV7-2
CASSLGTGEKLFF
TGTGCCAGCAGCCTCGGGACAGGGGAAAAACTGTTTTTT
>-|-|TRBJ2-5|TRBV9
CASSVTPGHSQETQYF
TGTGCCAGCAGCGTGACCCCTGGACACTCCCAAGAGACCCAGTACTTC
>-|TRBD2|TRBJ2-7|TRBV23-1
CASSQSTSGRPLRYEQYF
TGCGCCAGCAGTCAATCGACTAGCGGGAGGCCCTTACGCTACGAGCAGTACTTC
>-|TRBD1|TRBJ1-4|TRBV7-6
CASSLSPGGGEKLFF
TGTGCCAGCAGCTTATCTCCAGGGGGAGGCGAGAAACTGTTTTTT
>once|TRBD1|TRBJ2-3|TRBV6-2/TRBV6-3
CASSYTTGTADTQYF
TGTGCCAGCAGTTACACGACAGGGACGGCAGATACGCAGTATTTT
>-|-|TRBJ2-3|TRBV24-1
CATTASDLDTQYF
TGTGCCACCACGGCTAGCGATTTAGATACGCAGTATTTT
>once|TRBD2|TRBJ2-7|TRBV2
CASSSGNSYEQYF
TGTGCCAGCTCTAGCGGGAACTCCTACGAGCAGTACTTC
>few|TRBD1|TRBJ2-3|TRBV27
CASSLFYGTATDTQYF
TGTGCCAGCAGTTTATTTTATGGGACAGCCACAGATACGCAGTATTTT
>-|TRBD1|TRBJ2-7|TRBV19
CASTPGQGGYEQYF
TGTGCCAGTACCCCGGGACAGGGGGGCTACGAGCAGTACTTC
>once|-|TRBJ1-1|TRBV18
CASSPPLGPMNTEAFF
TGTGCCAGCTCACCACCCTTGGGGCCCATGAACACTGAAGCTTTCTTT
>-|-|TRBJ2-7|TRBV1
CTSSQDCASEPRQYF
TGCACCAGCAGCCAAGATTGCGCTAGCGAGCCAAGGCAGTACTTC
>-|TRBD2|TRBJ2-1|TRBV6-4
CASSDSGKLAGGPYNEQFF
TGTGCCAGCAGTGACTCGGGAAAACTAGCGGGAGGCCCGTACAATGAGCAGTTCTTC
>once|-|TRBJ1-1|TRBV9
CASSLGGRTEAFF
TGTGCCAGCAGCTTGGGAGGAAGAACTGAAGCTTTCTTT
>-|-|TRBJ2-3|TRBV28
CASSWSHPATGTDTQYF
TGTGCCAGCAGTTGGTCCCACCCAGCGACGGGGACAGATACGCAGTATTTT
>-|-|TRBJ1-5|TRBV27
CASSPGRNQPQHF
TGTGCCAGCAGCCCAGGGCGCAATCAGCCCCAGCATTTT
>once|-|TRBJ1-4|TRBV7-6
CASSPRGSVDEKLFF
TGTGCCAGCAGCCCCCGAGGGTCAGTGGATGAAAAACTGTTTTTT
>-|TRBD1|TRBJ2-3|TRBV5-1
CASSRGQGTDTQYF
TGCGCCAGCAGCCGCGGACAGGGGACAGATACGCAGTATTTT
>few|-|TRBJ2-1|TRBV6-5
CASRTLSNEQFF
TGTGCCAGCAGAACTCTGTCCAATGAGCAGTTCTTC
>-|-|TRBJ2-7|TRBV7-3
CASSPTGFGEQYF
TGTGCCAGCAGCCCGACGGGATTCGGCGAGCAGTACTTC
>-|TRBD1|TRBJ1-5|TRBV30
CAWSRAGGAYHNQPQHF
TGTGCCTGGAGTCGTGCAGGGGGAGCGTACCACAATCAGCCCCAGCATTTT